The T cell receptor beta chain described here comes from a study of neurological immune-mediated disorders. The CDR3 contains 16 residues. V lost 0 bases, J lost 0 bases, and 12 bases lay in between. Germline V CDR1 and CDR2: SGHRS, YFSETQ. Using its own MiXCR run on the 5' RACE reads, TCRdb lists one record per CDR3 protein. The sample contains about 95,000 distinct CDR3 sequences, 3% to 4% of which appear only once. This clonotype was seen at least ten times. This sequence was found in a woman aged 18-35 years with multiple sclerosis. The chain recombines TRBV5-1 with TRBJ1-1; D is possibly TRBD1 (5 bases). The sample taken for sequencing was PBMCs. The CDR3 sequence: CASSLVPGRLNTEAFF. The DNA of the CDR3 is TGCGCCAGCAGCTTGGTCCCGGGACGGTTGAACACTGAAGCTTTCTTT. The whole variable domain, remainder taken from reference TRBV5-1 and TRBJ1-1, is KAGVTQTPRYLIKTRGQQVTLSCSPISGHRSVSWYQQTPGQGLQFLFEYFSETQRNKGNFPGRFSGRQFSNSRSEMNVSTLELGDSALYLCASSLVPGRLNTEAFFGQGTRLTVV.